This T cell receptor (beta chain) was retrieved from a study of PD-1 and CTLA-4 blockade in melanoma. This CDR3 has 12 amino acids. V was trimmed by 6 bases and J by 4 bases, leaving 10 bases between them. The V gene's germline CDR1 is SQVTM and CDR2 ANQGSEA. Method: immunoSEQ multiplex PCR; TCRdb's copy keeps in-frame clones and lacks some. The table lists approximately 33,000 clones, about 91% of them singletons, with over 8.5% in the top ten. The sequencing used CD8+ T cells from peripheral blood, collected from a patient given anti-PD-1 treatment. This sequence originates from a human donor with melanoma. J is TRBJ2-1 and V is TRBV29-1, with unresolved D. CDR3: CSVVDGYNEQFF. CDR3 sequence (DNA): TGCAGCGTCGTTGACGGTTACAATGAGCAGTTCTTC.